A selection of T cell receptor beta chains follows, all from one sample in a study of blood T cell repertoires in COVID-19. Here immunoSEQ multiplex PCR was the method, and the copy in TCRdb shows in-frame clones only, minus some. The top ten clones hold just under 2% of a sample with 350,000 to 550,000 clones, 70% to 90% of them seen once. Specimen: PBMCs or T cells enriched from blood (not recorded which). The receptors stem from a woman aged 18-30 years with acute COVID-19. Both conserved end residues are part of each CDR3. The D gene is left open where the match is weak. Where a row states a size, it is once, few, many or the class of an expanded clone; other rows omit it.

clone size	CDR3 length	V gene	D gene	J gene	CDR3 protein	CDR3 DNA
-	13	TRBV5-4	-	TRBJ2-7	CASSFTGTYEQYF	TGTGCCAGCAGCTTTACAGGTACCTACGAGCAGTACTTC
-	13	TRBV25-1	-	TRBJ2-2	CASRNTNTGELFF	TGTGCCAGCAGAAATACAAACACCGGGGAGCTGTTTTTT
-	16	TRBV19	TRBD1	TRBJ2-7	CASSPRGTARTYEQYF	TGTGCCAGTAGTCCCCGAGGGACAGCAAGAACCTACGAGCAGTACTTC
once	13	TRBV4-1	-	TRBJ2-3	CASSRASTDTQYF	TGCGCCAGCAGCCGGGCTAGCACAGATACGCAGTATTTT
-	12	TRBV2	-	TRBJ1-1	CASSEDGGVAFF	TGTGCCAGCAGTGAAGACGGGGGGGTTGCTTTCTTT
-	14	TRBV5-1	-	TRBJ1-3	CASSVGGIGNTIYF	TGCGCCAGCAGTGTTGGCGGAATTGGAAACACCATATATTTT
-	13	TRBV23-1	TRBD1	TRBJ2-5	CASRTGYGKTQYF	TGCGCCAGCAGGACAGGGTATGGAAAGACCCAGTACTTC
-	15	TRBV6-6	-	TRBJ1-3	CASRTGTLVGNTIYF	TGTGCCAGCAGAACCGGGACACTGGTTGGAAACACCATATATTTT
once	12	TRBV20-1	-	TRBJ1-5	CSASRVNQPQHF	TGCAGTGCTAGTCGTGTTAATCAGCCCCAGCATTTT
-	11	TRBV30	-	TRBJ2-7	CAWSVSDEQYF	TGTGCCTGGAGTGTTTCCGACGAGCAGTACTTC
-	18	TRBV5-1	TRBD1	TRBJ1-6	CASSLDPGGSSYNSPLHF	TGCGCCAGCAGCTTGGATCCAGGGGGGAGCTCCTATAATTCACCCCTCCACTTT
-	13	TRBV5-6	TRBD1	TRBJ1-1	CASSSDRGFQAFF	TGTGCCAGCAGCTCGGACAGGGGGTTTCAAGCTTTCTTT
-	17	TRBV5-1	TRBD2	TRBJ2-1	CASSSTGTSGNGNEQFF	TGCGCCAGCAGCTCCACCGGGACTAGCGGGAACGGCAATGAGCAGTTCTTC
-	15	TRBV7-2	TRBD1	TRBJ1-6	CASSSDRTHNSPLHF	TGTGCCAGCAGCTCGGACAGGACCCATAATTCACCCCTCCACTTT
once	15	TRBV27	TRBD2	TRBJ2-5	CASTRGAGGVETQYF	TGTGCCAGCACCCGGGGGGCGGGGGGAGTAGAGACCCAGTACTTC
once	15	TRBV30	TRBD2	TRBJ2-1	CAWSARGRTYNEQFF	TGTGCCTGGAGTGCGCGCGGGAGGACGTACAATGAGCAGTTCTTC
-	12	TRBV10-2	TRBD2	TRBJ2-1	CATTIAGDEQFF	TGCGCCACCACTATAGCGGGAGATGAGCAGTTCTTC
-	15	TRBV29-1	TRBD2	TRBJ2-1	CSVKLAVVTYNEQFF	TGCAGCGTCAAACTAGCGGTTGTTACCTACAATGAGCAGTTCTTC
-	14	TRBV5-1	-	TRBJ2-7	CASSYHRVPYEQYF	TGCGCCAGCAGCTACCACAGGGTCCCCTACGAGCAGTACTTC
-	19	TRBV7-8	-	TRBJ1-2	CASSLEEFFWGQVGYGYTF	TGTGCCAGCAGCTTAGAGGAGTTTTTCTGGGGGCAGGTTGGATATGGCTACACCTTC
-	11	TRBV20-1	-	TRBJ2-5	CSAALQETQYF	TGCAGTGCAGCATTACAAGAGACCCAGTACTTC
-	15	TRBV18	TRBD1	TRBJ2-1	CASSPSGQGGNEQFF	TGTGCCAGCTCACCATCGGGACAGGGAGGGAATGAGCAGTTCTTC
-	13	TRBV2	TRBD1	TRBJ1-4	CASSVQGFEKLFF	TGTGCCAGCAGCGTACAGGGGTTCGAAAAACTGTTTTTT
-	13	TRBV5-1	TRBD1	TRBJ1-2	CASKLTGGNGYTF	TGCGCCAGCAAATTAACAGGGGGCAATGGCTACACCTTC
-	13	TRBV28	-	TRBJ2-2	CASSPTRTGELFF	TGTGCCAGCAGCCCAACGAGGACCGGGGAGCTGTTTTTT
-	13	TRBV2	-	TRBJ2-5	CASSGQFQETQYF	TGTGCCAGCAGTGGGCAGTTCCAAGAGACCCAGTACTTC
-	14	TRBV6-5	-	TRBJ1-6	CASSYDSINSPLHF	TGTGCCAGCAGTTACGACAGCATCAATTCACCCCTCCACTTT
few	16	TRBV7-9	-	TRBJ1-3	CASSLGSTGAGNTIYF	TGTGCCAGCAGCTTAGGGTCCACAGGAGCTGGAAACACCATATATTTT
-	13	TRBV19	TRBD1	TRBJ1-5	CASSASGGQPQHF	TGTGCCAGTAGTGCCTCAGGGGGTCAGCCCCAGCATTTT
-	16	TRBV7-9	-	TRBJ1-6	CASSPSRVVGGSPLHF	TGTGCCAGCAGCCCAAGCAGGGTGGTCGGTGGTTCACCCCTCCACTTT
-	14	TRBV6-5	TRBD1	TRBJ1-2	CASSRTGKDYGYTF	TGTGCCAGCAGTAGGACAGGGAAGGACTATGGCTACACCTTC
-	14	TRBV7-2	-	TRBJ2-5	CASSLQGTQETQYF	TGTGCCAGCAGCTTACAGGGGACCCAAGAGACCCAGTACTTC